What follows is one T cell receptor beta chain and its context. Authors' methods: Nucleated cell number was recorded as an estimate derived from reference gene primer amplification. The assay was immunoSEQ multiplex PCR, and TCRdb's table has in-frame clones only and misses some. From that table come the V and J calls and clone size; the DNA was used to work out D and trimming. The sample carries roughly 250,000 clones, roughly 90% recorded once. The CDR3 covers 13 residues. V was pared by 4 bases and J by 6 bases, with 11 bases between. Germline assignment: CDR1 MGHRA and CDR2 YSYEKL. These data come from a study of blood T cell repertoires in COVID-19.

The sequence came from a woman in her thirties with acute COVID-19. The sample taken for sequencing was PBMCs or T cells enriched from blood (not recorded which). The V call is TRBV4-1, the J call TRBJ2-3; TRBD1 might be the D (6 bases). The CDR3 here is CASSRTTGDTQYF. DNA of the CDR3: TGCGCCAGCAGCCGCACAACAGGGGATACGCAGTATTTT.